In its sample, the clone carrying this T cell receptor (beta chain) was seen many times. The antigen remains undetermined. The sequence runs out 3 residues before the end of the CDR3; the remainder is reconstructed from the germline J gene. CDR1 is MNHNS and CDR2 is SASEGT in the germline V gene. Between the trimmed V and J ends, which lost 3 bases and 6 bases, there was a span of 14 bases. This CDR3 has 14 amino acids. The sample originates from a study of T cell clonality in common variable immunodeficiency. Study-level points and caveats: CVID subjects showed higher TCRbeta clonality than healthy controls. Common variable immunodeficiency TCR beta sequences reportedly had fewer deletions and N-nucleotide insertions. Patient heterogeneity in the CVID cohort limited correlations between repertoire features and clinical complications.

Sequencing used immunoSEQ multiplex PCR; TCRdb keeps in-frame clones, though not all of them. The sample has roughly 40,000 clones, none seen only once; the top ten hold roughly 2.8%. The rearrangement uses TRBV6-1 and TRBJ1-2, with a possible D match to TRBD1 (5 bases). The sample comprised peripheral blood mononuclear cells. This receptor was taken from a person aged 18-69 years in good health. The covered CDR3 bases are TGTGCCAGCAGTGAGGAGACAGCGATCGATGGC. This translates into CASSEETAIDG. The whole CDR3 protein reads CASSEETAIDGYTF.